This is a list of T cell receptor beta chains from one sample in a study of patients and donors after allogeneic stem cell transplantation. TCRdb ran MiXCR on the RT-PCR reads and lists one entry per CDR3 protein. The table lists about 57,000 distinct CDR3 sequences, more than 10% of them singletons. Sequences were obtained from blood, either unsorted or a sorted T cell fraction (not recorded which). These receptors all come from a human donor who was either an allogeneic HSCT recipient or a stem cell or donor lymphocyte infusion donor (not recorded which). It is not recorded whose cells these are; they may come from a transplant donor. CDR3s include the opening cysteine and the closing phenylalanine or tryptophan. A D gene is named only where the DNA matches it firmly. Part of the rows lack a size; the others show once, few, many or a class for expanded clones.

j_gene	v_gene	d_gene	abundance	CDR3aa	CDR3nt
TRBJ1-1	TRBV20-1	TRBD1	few	CSATWDRDPEAFF	TGCAGTGCTACCTGGGACAGGGACCCTGAAGCTTTCTTT
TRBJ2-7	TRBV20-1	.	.	CSASHDKPYEQYF	TGCAGTGCTAGTCACGACAAGCCCTACGAGCAGTACTTC
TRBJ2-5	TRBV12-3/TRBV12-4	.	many	CASTKGFQETQYF	TGTGCCAGCACCAAGGGGTTCCAAGAGACCCAGTACTTC
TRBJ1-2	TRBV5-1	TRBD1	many	CASSLSPGQNSYGYTF	TGCGCCAGCAGCTTGAGTCCGGGACAGAATAGCTATGGCTACACCTTC
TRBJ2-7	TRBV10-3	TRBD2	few	CAISDGLAGEEQYF	TGTGCCATCAGTGATGGGCTAGCGGGAGAAGAGCAGTACTTC
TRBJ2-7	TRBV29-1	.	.	CSVEGLETYEQYF	TGCAGCGTTGAGGGGCTAGAGACCTACGAGCAGTACTTC
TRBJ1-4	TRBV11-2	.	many	CASSLGPGEKLFF	TGTGCCAGCAGCTTAGGGCCAGGTGAAAAACTGTTTTTT
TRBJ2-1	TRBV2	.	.	CASRSGLFNEQFF	TGTGCCAGCAGATCGGGTTTGTTCAATGAGCAGTTCTTC
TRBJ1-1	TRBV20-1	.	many	CSASGELEAFF	TGCAGTGCCTCGGGGGAGCTTGAAGCTTTCTTT
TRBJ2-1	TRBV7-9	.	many	CASSIRNEQFF	TGTGCCAGCAGCATACGCAATGAGCAGTTCTTC
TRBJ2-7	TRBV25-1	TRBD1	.	CATRQGGEQYF	TGTGCCACCCGACAGGGGGGCGAGCAGTACTTC
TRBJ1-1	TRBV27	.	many	CVRGADLMNTEAFF	TGTGTTCGTGGGGCAGACCTAATGAACACTGAAGCTTTCTTT
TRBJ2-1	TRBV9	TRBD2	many	CASSEPDPGGPWNEQFF	TGTGCCAGCAGCGAGCCCGATCCGGGAGGGCCATGGAATGAGCAGTTCTTC
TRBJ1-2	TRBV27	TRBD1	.	CASSLIQGENHTF	TGTGCCAGCAGCCTCATACAGGGGGAGAACCACACCTTC
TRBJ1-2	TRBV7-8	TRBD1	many	CASSSRDRGSGYTF	TGTGCCAGCAGCTCCCGGGACAGGGGGTCTGGCTACACCTTC
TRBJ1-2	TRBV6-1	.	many	CASSEATYGYTF	TGTGCCAGCAGTGAAGCTACGTATGGCTACACCTTC
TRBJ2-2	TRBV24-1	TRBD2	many	CATSDPGLAGVTGELFF	TGTGCCACCAGTGACCCAGGACTAGCGGGAGTCACCGGGGAGCTGTTTTTT